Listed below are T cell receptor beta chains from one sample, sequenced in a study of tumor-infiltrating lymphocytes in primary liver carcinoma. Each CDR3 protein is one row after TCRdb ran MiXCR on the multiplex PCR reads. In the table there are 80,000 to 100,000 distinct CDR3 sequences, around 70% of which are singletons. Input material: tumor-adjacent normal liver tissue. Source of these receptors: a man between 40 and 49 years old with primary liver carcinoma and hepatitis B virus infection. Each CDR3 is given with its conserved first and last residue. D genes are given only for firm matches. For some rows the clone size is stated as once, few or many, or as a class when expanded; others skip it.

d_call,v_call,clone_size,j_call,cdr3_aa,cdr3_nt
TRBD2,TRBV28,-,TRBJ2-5,CASSFQIRGVKETQYF,TGTGCCAGCAGTTTCCAAATCCGGGGGGTTAAAGAGACCCAGTACTTC
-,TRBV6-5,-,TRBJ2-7,CTSRGLMLDEQYF,TGTACCAGCCGAGGGTTGATGCTTGACGAGCAGTACTTC
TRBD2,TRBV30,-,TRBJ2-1,CVWSVLAGGPGNNEQFF,TGTGTCTGGAGTGTCCTAGCGGGAGGGCCTGGGAACAATGAGCAGTTCTTC
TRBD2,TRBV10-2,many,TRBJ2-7,CASIRTSGSGDEQYF,TGCGCCAGCATTCGGACTAGCGGGAGTGGCGACGAGCAGTACTTC
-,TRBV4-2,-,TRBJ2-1,CANSIGLGGPWDEQFF,TGTGCCAACAGCATCGGGCTTGGGGGCCCCTGGGATGAGCAATTCTTC
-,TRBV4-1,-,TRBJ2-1,CASSQGPRDSCNEQFF,TGCGCCAGCAGCCAAGGCCCCAGGGACTCCTGCAATGAGCAGTTCTTC
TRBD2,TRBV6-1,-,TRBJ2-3,CASGRGLAGTTDTQYF,TGTGCTAGCGGAAGGGGACTAGCGGGGACCACAGATACGCAGTATTTT
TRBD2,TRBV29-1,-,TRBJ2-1,CSAAGGVTYNEQFF,TGCAGCGCTGCGGGGGGAGTGACCTACAATGAGCAGTTCTTC
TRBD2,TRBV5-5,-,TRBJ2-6,CASSLRLAEISFGANVLAF,TGTGCCAGCAGCTTGAGACTAGCGGAGATTAGCTTTGGGGCCAACGTCCTGGCTTTC
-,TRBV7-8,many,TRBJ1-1,CASSLSSRTAFF,TGTGCCAGCAGCTTAAGCTCCCGGACAGCTTTCTTT
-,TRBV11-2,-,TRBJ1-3,CASSLFGDPGSTIYF,TGTGCCAGCAGCTTATTTGGGGATCCTGGAAGCACCATATATTTT
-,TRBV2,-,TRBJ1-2,CASSRDAGTANYGYTF,TGTGCCAGCAGTAGAGACGCGGGGACGGCAAACTATGGCTACACCTTC
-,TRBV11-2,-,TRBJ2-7,CASLTDTAYEQYF,TGTGCCAGCTTAACTGACACTGCCTACGAGCAGTACTTC
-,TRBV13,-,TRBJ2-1,CASSGRNEQFF,TGTGCCAGTAGCGGCAGGAATGAGCAGTTCTTC
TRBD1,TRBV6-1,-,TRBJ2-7,CANTRGRGTYEQYF,TGTGCCAACACCAGGGGGCGCGGGACCTACGAGCAGTATTTC
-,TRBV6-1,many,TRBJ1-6,CASSERLNNSPLHF,TGTGCCAGCAGTGAACGTTTGAATAATTCACCCCTCCACTTT
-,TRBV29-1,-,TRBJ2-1,CSVERRDGRYNEQFF,TGCAGCGTTGAGCGCCGGGACGGGCGTTACAATGAACAGTTCTTC
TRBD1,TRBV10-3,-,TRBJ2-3,CAICDRAGSDTQYF,TGTGCCATCTGCGACAGGGCTGGCTCAGATACGCAGTATTTT
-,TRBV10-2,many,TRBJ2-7,CASSETGALYEQYF,TGCGCCAGCAGTGAAACGGGAGCCCTTTACGAGCAGTACTTC
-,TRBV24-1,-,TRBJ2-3,CATSDHTGADTQYF,TGTGCCACCAGTGACCATACTGGAGCCGATACGCAGTATTTT